A single sample is the source of the 23 T cell receptor beta chains below, sequenced in a study of blood T cell repertoires in COVID-19. Some clones are missing from TCRdb's copy, which holds only in-frame ones; the method was immunoSEQ multiplex PCR. This table has roughly 100,000 clones, roughly 78% appearing once. The specimen was peripheral blood. The receptors were gathered from a woman over 75 with active or convalescent COVID-19.

J is TRBJ2-1 and V is TRBV27; D may correspond to TRBD1 or TRBD2 (6 bases each). The CDR3 totals 13 residues. The germline CDR1 and CDR2 sequences are MNHEY and SMNVEV (reference sequence). The V end was cut by 6 bases, the J end by 6 bases, with 12 bases between. The CDR3 here is CASRLQGGNEQFF. The CDR3 DNA reads TGTGCCAGCAGGTTACAGGGAGGCAATGAGCAGTTCTTC.

This chain uses TRBV9 with TRBJ1-1; TRBD1 matches 11 bases. CDR3 length: 16 residues. The junction had 5 bases not matched to a gene; V was cut back by 2 bases and J by 2 bases. CDR1 SGDLS and CDR2 YYNGEE come from the germline V gene. DNA of the CDR3: TGTGCCAGCAGCGTTGGGACAGGGGGAACTAACACTGAAGCTTTCTTT. As protein: CASSVGTGGTNTEAFF.

This clone was seen more than once but under ten times. The chain combines TRBV28 with TRBJ2-1; 10 nucleotides match TRBD2. There are 14 residues in the CDR3. The V segment lost 6 bases and the J segment 7 bases; nucleotides outside the gene matches: 6. The V gene's germline CDR1 is MDHEN and CDR2 SYDVKM. Written as DNA, the CDR3 is TGTGCCAGCAGACCTAGCGGGAGTGAAAATGAGCAGTTCTTC. This translates into CASRPSGSENEQFF.

This rearrangement joins TRBV20-1 to TRBJ1-5; no firm D call. The V end was cut by 3 bases, the J end by 9 bases, with 21 bases between. CDR1 DFQATT and CDR2 SNEGSKA come from the germline V gene (reference sequence). The CDR3 has 15 amino acids. The CDR3 region is CSASSTGARPSPQHF. The CDR3 DNA reads TGCAGTGCTAGTTCGACCGGAGCCCGTCCATCGCCCCAGCATTTT.

The chain carries TRBV28 and TRBJ1-5; D not certain. V lost 3 bases to trimming and J lost 2 bases, with 11 bases between them. The CDR3 is made up of 15 amino acids. Germline V gene data show CDR1 as MDHEN and CDR2 as SYDVKM. The CDR3 reads CASSFRGIGNQPQHF. The DNA for the CDR3 is TGTGCCAGCAGTTTCCGGGGTATTGGCAATCAGCCCCAGCATTTT.

V is TRBV28 and J is TRBJ2-5, with 7 bases matching TRBD1. Unmatched junction bases numbered 5, after V lost 5 bases and J lost 2 bases. The germline V gene encodes CDR1 MDHEN and CDR2 SYDVKM. The CDR3 is made up of 14 amino acids. The CDR3 here is CASSKHRGQETQYF. CDR3 nucleotide sequence: TGTGCCAGCAGTAAGCACAGGGGACAAGAGACCCAGTACTTC.

The chain recombines TRBV7-6 with TRBJ2-1; the match to TRBD2 covers 8 bases. CDR1 and CDR2 (germline): SGHVS, FNYEAQ. V gave up 5 bases and J gave up 5 bases; unmatched junction bases: 8. CDR3 length equals 15 residues. The CDR3 region is CASSRGGLGDNEQFF. The CDR3 DNA reads as TGTGCCAGCAGCCGCGGGGGACTAGGGGACAATGAGCAGTTCTTC.

V and J are TRBV7-8 and TRBJ1-1; D gene unclear. Germline CDR1 reads SGHVS; CDR2 reads FQNEAQ. V was shortened by 4 bases and J by 2 bases, with 8 bases between the two germline ends. The CDR3 spans 13 residues. CDR3 bases: TGTGCCAGCAGCTCCACACGTAACACTGAAGCTTTCTTT. It yields the protein CASSSTRNTEAFF. Full variable domain (rest looked up from reference TRBV7-8 and TRBJ1-1): GAGVSQSPRYKVAKRGQDVALRCDPISGHVSLFWYQQALGQGPEFLTYFQNEAQLDKSGLPSDRFFAERPEGSVSTLKIQRTQQEDSAVYLCASSSTRNTEAFFGQGTRLTVV.

This chain joins TRBV28 and TRBJ2-3; 7 bases align to TRBD2. Germline assignment: CDR1 MDHEN and CDR2 SYDVKM. The V segment lost 11 bases and the J segment 1 base; nucleotides outside the gene matches: 9. The CDR3 sequence is 14 residues long. In nucleotides, the CDR3 is TGTGCCTCCCAACCTAGCGGACGCACAGATACGCAGTATTTT. Amino acids: CASQPSGRTDTQYF. The variable domain in full, with the rest retrieved from reference TRBV28 and TRBJ2-3, is DVKVTQSSRYLVKRTGEKVFLECVQDMDHENMFWYRQDPGLGLRLIYFSYDVKMKEKGDIPEGYSVSREKKERFSLILESASTNQTSMYLCASQPSGRTDTQYFGPGTRLTVL.

Note on this clone: The junction and the germline gene differ at one end; a read error may be behind it. This sequence joins TRBV5-1 and TRBJ2-7, with TRBD2 matching over 7 bases. This CDR3 region has 14 residues. Germline V gene lookup returns CDR1 SGHRS and CDR2 YFSETQ. In nucleotides, the CDR3 is TGTGCCAGCAGCGGGGCTAGCGGCAACTACGAGCAGTACTTC. Protein product: CASSGASGNYEQYF.

This clone showed up just once. The chain links TRBV19 to TRBJ1-1; TRBD1 aligns across 8 bases. CDR3 length: 14 residues. CDR1 and CDR2 (germline): LNHDA, SQIVND (reference sequence). After removal of 5 bases from V and 6 bases from J, the junction contained 8 bases not matched to a gene. The CDR3 coding sequence is TGTGCCAGTAGTGCGCCGACAGGGGCAGCTGAAGCTTTCTTT. Its protein is CASSAPTGAAEAFF.

The chain is built from TRBV28 and TRBJ2-7, with a possible D match to TRBD1 (7 bases). Germline CDR1 MDHEN, CDR2 SYDVKM. This CDR3 is built from 12 residues. V lost 6 bases and J 6 bases, leaving 12 bases between the germline ends. The CDR3 DNA is TGTGCCAGCAGGCCGCGGGACAGCGAGCAGTACTTC. Protein sequence: CASRPRDSEQYF.

V and J are TRBV2 and TRBJ2-5; a possible D gene is TRBD1 (5 bases). The CDR3 is 15 amino acids. V was cut by 2 bases and J by 5 bases, with 15 bases left in between. Germline V CDR1 and CDR2: SNHLY, FYNNEI. The CDR3 bases are TGTGCCAGCAGTGAACAGGGTAGCAAACAGGAGACCCAGTACTTC. Protein sequence: CASSEQGSKQETQYF.

The chain joins TRBV11-2 to TRBJ2-7; possibly TRBD2 for D (7 bases). This CDR3 is built from 15 residues. Germline CDR1 and CDR2: SGHAT and FQNNGV. V was cut by 0 bases and J by 6 bases, with 15 bases left in between. CDR3 in DNA: TGTGCCAGCAGCTTAGATCTAAGAGGGGGGGCCGAGCAGTACTTC. It yields the protein CASSLDLRGGAEQYF.

The chain employs TRBV10-3 and TRBJ1-5, with 7 bases matching TRBD1. The CDR3 contains 14 residues. In germline, CDR1 is ENHRY, CDR2 SYGVKD. CDR3: CAGGTGDSNQPQHF. In DNA, the CDR3 is TGTGCAGGGGGCACTGGGGATAGCAATCAGCCCCAGCATTTT.

This chain connects TRBV7-8 to TRBJ1-5; D gene unclear. The germline V gene has CDR1 SGHVS and CDR2 FQNEAQ. V was trimmed by 2 bases and J by 5 bases, leaving 7 bases between them. This CDR3 spans 13 amino acids. The CDR3 bases are TGTGCCAGCAGCTTATCTAATTATCAGCCCCAGCATTTT. Protein: CASSLSNYQPQHF. The full variable domain, its missing parts supplied by reference TRBV7-8 and TRBJ1-5, is GAGVSQSPRYKVAKRGQDVALRCDPISGHVSLFWYQQALGQGPEFLTYFQNEAQLDKSGLPSDRFFAERPEGSVSTLKIQRTQQEDSAVYLCASSLSNYQPQHFGDGTRLSIL.

The chain combines TRBV9 with TRBJ2-5, with 7 bases lining up with TRBD2. Per the germline V gene, CDR1 is SGDLS and CDR2 is YYNGEE. Trimming at V came to 2 bases and at J to 2 bases, leaving 6 bases not matched to a gene. The length of the CDR3 is 15 residues. CDR3 coding DNA: TGTGCCAGCAGCGTCAGCGGGACGCCTCAAGAGACCCAGTACTTC. It codes for CASSVSGTPQETQYF.

The chain carries TRBV6-4 and TRBJ2-3, with D unclear. Trimming took 2 bases from V and 2 from J, leaving 8 bases between them. The CDR3 is 14 amino acids. Germline values: CDR1 MRHNA, CDR2 SNTAGT. This chain's CDR3 is CASSDGHYTDTQYF. DNA of the CDR3: TGTGCCAGCAGTGACGGGCATTACACAGATACGCAGTATTTT.

This clone was seen a single time. This chain links TRBV4-1 with TRBJ2-2; D perhaps matches TRBD2 (6 bases). The length of the CDR3 is 15 residues. The ends were cut back, 2 bases at V and 5 bases at J, with 12 bases in the middle. Germline CDR1 MGHRA, CDR2 YSYEKL. The CDR3 coding sequence is TGCGCCAGCAGCCAAATTGGCGGGGATACCGGGGAGCTGTTTTTT. It specifies CASSQIGGDTGELFF.

The chain links TRBV30 to TRBJ2-7, with a weak D call TRBD1 (7 bases). The CDR3 loop spans 12 amino acids. The V end was cut by 1 base, the J end by 6 bases, with 10 bases between. The germline V gene encodes CDR1 GTSNPN and CDR2 SVGIG (reference sequence). As DNA, the CDR3 is TGTGCCTGGAGTGGACAGGGAGGCGAGCAGTACTTC. Residues: CAWSGQGGEQYF.

This rearrangement joins TRBV7-8 to TRBJ2-7; TRBD2 is a possible D gene (5 bases). V gave up 5 bases and J gave up 2 bases, with 16 bases separating them. CDR1 and CDR2 (germline): SGHVS, FQNEAQ. This CDR3 comprises 15 residues. The DNA of the CDR3 is TGTGCCAGCAGCAGTCTGAATAGCGCAGCCTACGAGCAGTACTTC. Amino acid sequence: CASSSLNSAAYEQYF.

V and J are TRBV7-9 and TRBJ1-3; TRBD1 might be the D (6 bases). Germline CDR1 SEHNR, CDR2 FQNEAQ (reference sequence). CDR3 size: 17 residues. V was shortened by 5 bases and J by 0 bases, with 17 bases between the two germline ends. CDR3 amino acids: CASSKRTAPSSGNTIYF. The CDR3 DNA reads TGTGCCAGCAGCAAACGGACAGCGCCGAGCTCTGGAAACACCATATATTTT. The full variable domain, rest sourced from reference TRBV7-9 and TRBJ1-3, is DTGVSQNPRHKITKRGQNVTFRCDPISEHNRLYWYRQTLGQGPEFLTYFQNEAQLEKSRLLSDRFSAERPKGSFSTLEIQRTEQGDSAMYLCASSKRTAPSSGNTIYFGEGSWLTVV.

The chain recombines TRBV6-2 or TRBV6-3 with TRBJ1-1; tentative D call: TRBD1 (6 bases). This CDR3 has 13 amino acids. Trimming cost V 6 bases and J 1 base, with 9 bases left between them. CDR1 and CDR2 from the germline V gene are MNHEY and SVGEGT. CDR3: CASSPGQNTEAFF. DNA of the CDR3: TGTGCCAGCAGCCCGGGACAGAACACTGAAGCTTTCTTT.